The next 23 T cell receptor beta chains were all read from a single sample in a study of spatial heterogeneity in lung cancer. Time point described: sample taken at primary tumor resection. The input material, whole RNA from tumor, nontumor lung or frozen PBMC, was sequenced unsorted. From the 5' RACE reads, TCRdb called clonotypes with MiXCR, one entry per CDR3 protein. The sample yields approximately 38,000 distinct CDR3 sequences, 5.8% seen once. The sequencing used PBMCs, collected at surgery. The receptor source for this set is a male donor with early-stage non-small cell lung cancer.

This chain links TRBV30 with TRBJ2-2, with D perhaps TRBD1 or TRBD2 (5 bases each). The CDR3 consists of 15 residues. V lost 3 bases and J 1 base, leaving 12 bases between the germline ends. Germline lookup yields CDR1 GTSNPN and CDR2 SVGIG (reference sequence). CDR3 coding DNA: TGTGCCTGGAGGACTCGGGACGGGAACACCGGGGAGCTGTTTTTT. Protein product: CAWRTRDGNTGELFF.

This clonotype has a count of ten or more. The chain employs TRBV7-2 and TRBJ1-4, with TRBD1 matching over 7 bases. Germline V gene data show CDR1 as SGHTA and CDR2 as FQGNSA. The CDR3 is 15 residues long. V was pared by 1 base and J by 1 base, with 0 bases of the junction left unmatched. This CDR3 reads CASSLGDRTNEKLFF. DNA of the CDR3: TGTGCCAGCAGCTTAGGGGACAGAACTAATGAAAAACTGTTTTTT.

This clonotype was observed many times. This chain links TRBV5-1 with TRBJ2-3; D might be TRBD2 (5 bases). V was pared by 1 base and J by 4 bases, with 13 bases between. Germline CDR1 SGHRS, CDR2 YFSETQ. The CDR3 sequence is 15 residues long. The CDR3 sequence is CASSLLDHGADTQYF. The CDR3 DNA follows: TGCGCCAGCAGCTTGCTCGACCACGGGGCAGATACGCAGTATTTT.

This clonotype was counted many times. J is TRBJ2-2 and V is TRBV7-3; D not resolved. The V gene lost 3 bases and the J gene lost 8 bases, with 10 bases spanning the gap. Germline values: CDR1 SGHTA, CDR2 FQGTGA. This CDR3 is built from 13 residues. In nucleotides, the CDR3 is TGTGCCAGCAGCTTTTCGTCGGCGGGGGAGCTGTTTTTT. Translated, it gives CASSFSSAGELFF.

The chain carries TRBV5-1 and TRBJ2-6; TRBD1 might be the D (5 bases). V was trimmed by 3 bases and J by 11 bases, leaving 12 bases between them. The CDR3 is 13 residues long. Germline loops: CDR1 SGHRS, CDR2 YFSETQ. The CDR3 region has the DNA TGCGCCAGCAGCTCACAGGTCCCGCACGTCCTGACTTTC. Translated: CASSSQVPHVLTF.

This clonotype was counted only a few times. Written as DNA, the CDR3 is TGTGCCAGCAGCTTCGCGGGAGAGCAGTACTTC. This gives the protein CASSFAGEQYF. The gene calls are TRBV7-2 and TRBJ2-7; the D gene is possibly TRBD2 (6 bases). Germline lookup yields CDR1 SGHTA and CDR2 FQGNSA. CDR3 length equals 11 residues. V lost 3 bases to trimming and J lost 7 bases, with 7 bases between them.

A single count supports this clonotype. A much larger clone sits a single nucleotide away, making a read error possible. The chain recombines TRBV7-6 with TRBJ1-2; no clear D gene. This CDR3 has 14 residues. Germline V gene sequence: CDR1 SGHVS, CDR2 FNYEAQ. CDR3 amino acids: CAGSLGVGRKGYTF. CDR3 coding DNA: TGTGCCGGCAGCTTAGGCGTAGGGCGGAAAGGCTACACCTTC.

This clonotype was observed a handful of times. A much larger clone sits a single nucleotide away, making a read error possible. The chain has TRBV4-2 and TRBJ2-7, with D possibly matching TRBD2 (6 bases). Per germline, CDR1 LGHNA and CDR2 YNFKEQ. The CDR3 loop spans 13 amino acids. Trimming shortened V by 1 base and J by 3 bases, and 7 bases separated the two germline ends. CDR3 protein: CASSQAGVYEQYF. In DNA form, the CDR3 reads TGTGCCAGCAGCCAAGCGGGGGTCTACGAGCAGTACTTC.

The CDR3 bases are TGTGCCAGCAGCCCCTCGGCCGAGCAGTACTTC. Translation gives CASSPSAEQYF. The V gene is TRBV6-6, the J gene TRBJ2-7; D uncertain. V lost 6 bases and J lost 6, with 9 bases in between. The germline V gene has CDR1 MNHNY and CDR2 SVGAGI (reference sequence). This CDR3 region has 11 residues.

This clonotype was counted at least ten times. The rearrangement uses TRBV7-9 and TRBJ2-1, with D perhaps given as TRBD1 or TRBD2 (5 bases each). With 7 bases removed from V and 2 bases from J, the gap between germline ends came to 18 bases. There are 16 residues in the CDR3. Germline V gene data show CDR1 as SEHNR and CDR2 as FQNEAQ (reference sequence). The CDR3 protein is CASINVGDRAYNEQFF. CDR3 DNA: TGTGCCAGCATCAATGTGGGGGATAGGGCCTACAATGAGCAGTTCTTC.

This clonotype was counted ten times or more. This chain joins TRBV9 and TRBJ2-2, with D maybe TRBD1 (5 bases). This CDR3 comprises 15 residues. V was trimmed by 0 bases and J by 10 bases, leaving 16 bases between them. In germline, CDR1 is SGDLS, CDR2 YYNGEE. The DNA of the CDR3 is TGTGCCAGCAGCGTAGCTCCGACAGTGCGAGAGGAGCTGTTTTTT. Translation gives CASSVAPTVREELFF.

This clonotype occurred many times. The chain has TRBV5-1 and TRBJ1-4; D is ambiguous. V lost 4 bases and J lost 0, with 13 bases in between. The CDR3 length is 16 residues. The germline V gene has CDR1 SGHRS and CDR2 YFSETQ. CDR3 residues: CASSISRGATNEKLFF. Here the CDR3 DNA reads TGCGCCAGCAGCATCTCCCGGGGAGCAACTAATGAAAAACTGTTTTTT.

This clonotype showed up many times. The chain carries TRBV15 and TRBJ1-5, with TRBD1 as a possible D gene (5 bases). The CDR3 length is 14 residues. Trimming stripped 0 bases from V and 5 bases from J, with 8 bases between. Germline V gene sequence: CDR1 LNHNV, CDR2 YYDKDF (reference sequence). The CDR3 DNA reads as TGTGCCACCAGCAGAGATCAGGGAGATCAGCCCCAGCATTTT. Protein product: CATSRDQGDQPQHF.

V is TRBV5-5 and J is TRBJ2-3; 7 positions match TRBD2. The CDR3 totals 19 residues. V dropped 0 bases and J dropped 8; count of bases not matched to a gene: 21. Germline V gene sequence: CDR1 SGHKS, CDR2 YYEKEE (reference sequence). The CDR3 is CASSLAVSGGVPMASTQYF. As DNA, the CDR3 is TGTGCCAGCAGCTTGGCCGTTAGTGGGGGGGTTCCTATGGCGTCTACGCAGTATTTT.

This clonotype was picked up many times. J is TRBJ1-1 and V is TRBV27, with TRBD1 as a possible D gene (5 bases). The CDR3 runs to 14 residues. Trimming took 4 bases from V and 2 from J, leaving 11 bases between them. Looked up from germline, CDR1 is MNHEY and CDR2 is SMNVEV (reference sequence). The CDR3 is CASSSLTGNTEAFF. DNA for the CDR3: TGTGCCAGCAGTTCCCTTACAGGCAACACTGAAGCTTTCTTT.

The chain carries TRBV5-5 and TRBJ1-2; D is perhaps TRBD1 (6 bases). CDR1 and CDR2 from the germline V gene are SGHKS and YYEKEE (reference sequence). The CDR3 spans 17 residues. The V end lost 2 bases, the J end lost 2 bases, and 19 bases lay between the germline ends. The CDR3 region has the DNA TGTGCCAGCAGCTTTTCGTCCAATTACAGGGACAACTATGGCTACACCTTC. Protein product: CASSFSSNYRDNYGYTF.

This clonotype was found many times. The rearrangement uses TRBV6-1 and TRBJ1-5, with 9 bases matching TRBD1. V shed 3 bases and J 7 bases; nucleotides not matched to a gene: 4. Germline CDR1 and CDR2: MNHNS and SASEGT. The CDR3 covers 14 residues. The CDR3 spells CASSETGGRQPQHF. The CDR3 nucleotides read TGTGCCAGCAGTGAGACAGGGGGTCGACAGCCCCAGCATTTT.

This clonotype was observed at least ten times. This rearrangement joins TRBV5-1 to TRBJ2-5, with 7 bases that match TRBD1. Losses at the gene ends were 4 bases for V and 5 bases for J; bases not matched to a gene: 11. Germline loops: CDR1 SGHRS, CDR2 YFSETQ. The CDR3 loop spans 15 amino acids. The CDR3 spells CASSLEGGLFETQYF. The DNA for the CDR3 is TGCGCCAGCAGCCTGGAAGGGGGCCTGTTTGAGACCCAGTACTTC.

This clonotype came up many times. This sequence joins TRBV19 and TRBJ1-5; D possibly corresponds to TRBD1 (5 bases). V shed 4 bases and J shed 7 bases, with 20 bases lying between them. The germline V gene encodes CDR1 LNHDA and CDR2 SQIVND (reference sequence). The CDR3 length is 16 residues. CDR3 nucleotide sequence: TGTGCCAGTAGTACCAGTGTGGGGCCCACGGGGCAGCCCCAGCATTTT. It encodes CASSTSVGPTGQPQHF.

The J gene is TRBJ2-5, the V gene TRBV10-3; D may be TRBD2 (6 bases). Deletions cut 10 bases from V and 5 bases from J, with 14 bases between. The CDR3 consists of 12 residues. The germline gives CDR1 ENHRY, CDR2 SYGVKD. CDR3 DNA: TGTGCCACGCTAGGGGAGGTGGAGACCCAGTACTTC. The encoded protein is CATLGEVETQYF.

This chain links TRBV6-1 with TRBJ2-1, with 11 bases matching TRBD2. Germline lookup yields CDR1 MNHNS and CDR2 SASEGT. V shed 6 bases and J 4 bases; nucleotides not matched to a gene: 20. The CDR3 covers 20 residues. In nucleotides, the CDR3 is TGTGCCAGCAGCCACTCGACTAGCGGGACTTACTATTCCCGTTACAATGAGCAGTTCTTC. The encoded protein is CASSHSTSGTYYSRYNEQFF.

This clonotype was found a few times. The V gene is TRBV5-1, the J gene TRBJ1-1; a weak D match, TRBD1 (6 bases). Germline CDR1 SGHRS, CDR2 YFSETQ. This CDR3 is 21 amino acids long. The V end lost 2 bases, the J end lost 3 bases, and 32 bases lay between the germline ends. CDR3 DNA: TGCGCCAGCAGCTTCCGGGCAATGGCGGGGGCCCTGAAGCTTTGGGACACTGAAGCTTTCTTT. It encodes CASSFRAMAGALKLWDTEAFF. The full variable domain, its missing parts supplied by reference TRBV5-1 and TRBJ1-1, is KAGVTQTPRYLIKTRGQQVTLSCSPISGHRSVSWYQQTPGQGLQFLFEYFSETQRNKGNFPGRFSGRQFSNSRSEMNVSTLELGDSALYLCASSFRAMAGALKLWDTEAFFGQGTRLTVV.

This clonotype has just a few counts. This chain uses TRBV11-2 with TRBJ2-1; D is possibly TRBD1 (5 bases). Germline loops: CDR1 SGHAT, CDR2 FQNNGV. V was pared by 1 base and J by 5 bases, with 15 bases between. The CDR3 extends over 16 amino acids. This CDR3 is CASSLVYRFPHNEQFF. Here the CDR3 DNA reads TGTGCCAGCAGCTTAGTGTACAGGTTCCCCCACAATGAGCAGTTCTTC. Supplemented by reference TRBV11-2 and TRBJ2-1, the full variable domain reads EAGVAQSPRYKIIEKRQSVAFWCNPISGHATLYWYQQILGQGPKLLIQFQNNGVVDDSQLPKDRFSAERLKGVDSTLKIQPAKLEDSAVYLCASSLVYRFPHNEQFFGPGTRLTVL.